The rows below give T cell receptor beta chains drawn from one sample of a study of neoadjuvant anti-PD-1 for oral cavity cancer. Clones were read by immunoSEQ multiplex PCR, and TCRdb kept only the in-frame ones, dropping some. The sample yields more than 6,500 clones, 60% to 80% seen once. This specimen was PBMCs, taken before nivolumab (anti-PD-1) treatment. All receptors derive from a person aged 35 to 85 with oral cavity squamous cell carcinoma. Each CDR3 is given with its conserved first and last residue. Fields, in order: V gene, clone size, D gene, J gene, CDR3 DNA, CDR3 protein. D genes are given only for firm matches. Part of the rows lack a size; the others show once, few, many or a class for expanded clones.

>TRBV19|-|TRBD2|TRBJ2-5
TGTGCCAGTAGTATCCGGGGACTAGCGGGGGGCAGTGAGACCCAGTACTTC
CASSIRGLAGGSETQYF
>TRBV7-2|-|-|TRBJ1-3
TGTGCCAGCAGCTCCGAGAGATTCTCTGGAAACACCATATATTTT
CASSSERFSGNTIYF
>TRBV7-9|-|-|TRBJ1-5
TGTGCCAGCAGCTTACGGGTAGGCCTCGAGGAACAGCCCCAGCATTTT
CASSLRVGLEEQPQHF
>TRBV6-5|few|-|TRBJ1-1
TGTGCCAGCAGTTACCCGATAGGGAGTGGGAACACTGAAGCTTTCTTT
CASSYPIGSGNTEAFF
>TRBV29-1|-|TRBD1|TRBJ2-4
TGCAGCGTTGCCGACAGGGTAATCCAAAACATTCAGTACTTC
CSVADRVIQNIQYF
>TRBV5-4|-|-|TRBJ2-3
TGTGCCAGCAGCCCTACGTCCAGAATCAGCACAGATACGCAGTATTTT
CASSPTSRISTDTQYF
>TRBV19|once|TRBD2|TRBJ2-3
TGTGCCAGTAGTTCAGTAGCGGGGAGCACAGATACGCAGTATTTT
CASSSVAGSTDTQYF
>TRBV9|-|TRBD1|TRBJ1-1
TGTGCCAGCAGCTCACAGACAGGGAGGGAAGCTTTCTTT
CASSSQTGREAFF
>TRBV18|-|-|TRBJ1-2
TGTGCCAGCTCACCCGACAGTAACTATGGCTACACCTTC
CASSPDSNYGYTF
>TRBV11-2|-|TRBD1|TRBJ1-3
TGTGCCAGCAGCTTTCTACAGGGGGCTGGAAACACCATATATTTT
CASSFLQGAGNTIYF
>TRBV25-1|-|-|TRBJ1-2
TGTGCCAGCAGCACAGGCGTCTATGGCTACACCTTC
CASSTGVYGYTF
>TRBV29-1|-|TRBD1|TRBJ1-1
TGCAGCGTTGGAACAGGGGGGACTGAAGCTTTCTTT
CSVGTGGTEAFF
>TRBV28|once|-|TRBJ1-5
TGTGCCAGCAGTCCCTCCGGGAGGAGCAATCAGCCCCAGCATTTT
CASSPSGRSNQPQHF